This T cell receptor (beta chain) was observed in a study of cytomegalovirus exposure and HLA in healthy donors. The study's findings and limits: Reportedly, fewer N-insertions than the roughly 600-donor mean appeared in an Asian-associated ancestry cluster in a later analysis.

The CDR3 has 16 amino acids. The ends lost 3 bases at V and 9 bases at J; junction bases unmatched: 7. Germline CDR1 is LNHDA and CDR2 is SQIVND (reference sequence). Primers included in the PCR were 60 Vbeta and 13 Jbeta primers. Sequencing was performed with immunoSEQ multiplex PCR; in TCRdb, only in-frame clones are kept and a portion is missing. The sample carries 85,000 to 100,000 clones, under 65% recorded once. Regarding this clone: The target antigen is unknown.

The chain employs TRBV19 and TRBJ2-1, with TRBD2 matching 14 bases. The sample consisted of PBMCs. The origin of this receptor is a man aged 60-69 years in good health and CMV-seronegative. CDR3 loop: CASSMSGTSGSREQFF. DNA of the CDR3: TGTGCCAGTAGTATGTCTGGGACTAGCGGGAGCCGTGAGCAGTTCTTC.